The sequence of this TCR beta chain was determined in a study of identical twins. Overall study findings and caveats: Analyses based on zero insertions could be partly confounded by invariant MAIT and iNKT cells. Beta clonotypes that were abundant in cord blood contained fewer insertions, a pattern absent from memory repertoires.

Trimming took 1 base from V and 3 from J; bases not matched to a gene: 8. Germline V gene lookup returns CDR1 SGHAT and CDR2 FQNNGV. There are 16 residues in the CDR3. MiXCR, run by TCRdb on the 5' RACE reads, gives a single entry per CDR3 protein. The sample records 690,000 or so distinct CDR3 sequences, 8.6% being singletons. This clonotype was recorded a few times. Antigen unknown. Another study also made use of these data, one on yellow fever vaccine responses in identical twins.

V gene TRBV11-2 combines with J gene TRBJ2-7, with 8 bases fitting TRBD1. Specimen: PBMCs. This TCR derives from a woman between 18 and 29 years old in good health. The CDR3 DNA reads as TGTGCCAGCAGCTTAGCGGAGACAACAGGGGGCTACGAGCAGTACTTC. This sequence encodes CASSLAETTGGYEQYF. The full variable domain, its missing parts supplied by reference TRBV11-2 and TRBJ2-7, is EAGVAQSPRYKIIEKRQSVAFWCNPISGHATLYWYQQILGQGPKLLIQFQNNGVVDDSQLPKDRFSAERLKGVDSTLKIQPAKLEDSAVYLCASSLAETTGGYEQYFGPGTRLTVT.